What follows are 14 T cell receptor beta chains derived from one specimen sequenced in a study of T cells in localized non-small cell lung cancer. Repertoires were generated with immunoSEQ multiplex PCR, while TCRdb's copy carries only in-frame clones and drops some. The table lists 550 to 750 clones, roughly 23% of them singletons. The input for sequencing was lung tumor tissue, taken before any cancer treatment. The receptors shown here come from an older female donor with stage I squamous cell lung carcinoma.

The chain combines TRBV10-3 with TRBJ2-6; the D gene is possibly TRBD1 (6 bases). V was shortened by 7 bases and J by 4 bases, with 17 bases between the two germline ends. This CDR3 contains 16 residues. Germline CDR1 and CDR2: ENHRY and SYGVKD. The CDR3 DNA is TGTGCCATCAACAGTTACAGGGTCCCAGGGGCCAACGTCCTGACTTTC. Encoded protein: CAINSYRVPGANVLTF.

The chain combines TRBV29-1 with TRBJ2-1, with D perhaps matching TRBD1 (7 bases). Trimming left V 7 bases short and J 12 bases short, with 19 bases between. The CDR3 spans 12 residues. Germline CDR1 reads SQVTM; CDR2 reads ANQGSEA. The CDR3 sequence: CSAEGAEPRQFF. The DNA of the CDR3 is TGCAGCGCGGAGGGGGCTGAACCTCGGCAGTTCTTC.

This clone came up a few times. This sequence joins TRBV19 and TRBJ2-7; 8 positions agree with TRBD2. The CDR3 has 17 amino acids. The germline CDR1 and CDR2 sequences are LNHDA and SQIVND (reference sequence). V gave up 3 bases and J gave up 2 bases; unmatched junction bases: 12. The CDR3 spells CASSIEGIAGTTYEQYF. The CDR3, as DNA: TGTGCCAGTAGTATTGAGGGGATAGCGGGAACCACCTACGAGCAGTACTTC.

The sample holds a few counts of this clone. The rearrangement joins TRBV6-8 to TRBJ2-5, with no clear D. V shed 6 bases and J shed 5 bases, with 22 bases lying between them. This CDR3 is 16 amino acids long. In germline, CDR1 is MNHGY, CDR2 SAAAGT. The CDR3 loop reads CASSAVGSGLRETQYF. CDR3 DNA sequence: TGTGCCAGCAGCGCGGTGGGCAGTGGATTACGGGAGACCCAGTACTTC.

Details on this clone: The CDR3 end shows no conserved phenylalanine or tryptophan, and so a read error is likely. The limits of the CDR3 on the DNA are not certain, so only TCRdb's listed CDR3 is given. This rearrangement joins TRBV6-4 to TRBJ2-3; the tabulated D call, TRBD2, remains unverified against the DNA. CDR1 is MRHNA, CDR2 SNTAGT, per germline. The CDR3 spans 12 amino acids, including both terminal residues. CDR3 sequence reads: CASSDSRWRSPQ.

This clone was seen a few times. The rearrangement joins TRBV6-8 to TRBJ1-1; D gene uncertain. V was clipped by 7 bases and J by 5 bases, with 17 bases between them. Germline loops: CDR1 MNHGY, CDR2 SAAAGT. This CDR3 comprises 14 residues. CDR3 nucleotide sequence: TGTGCCAGCACCTTCACGGTACGAGGGACTGAAGCTTTCTTT. Residues: CASTFTVRGTEAFF.

The genes are TRBV30 and TRBJ2-5; 7 positions match TRBD1. This CDR3 is 13 amino acids long. V gave up 5 bases and J gave up 2 bases; unmatched junction bases: 5. Germline CDR1 and CDR2: GTSNPN and SVGIG (reference sequence). The CDR3 loop reads CAWGRDRQETQYF. The CDR3 nucleotides are TGTGCCTGGGGCCGGGACAGACAAGAGACCCAGTACTTC.

This clone was seen a handful of times. The gene calls are TRBV2 and TRBJ2-3; the match to TRBD2 covers 12 bases. V trimming: 0 bases; J trimming: 4 bases; junction bases outside the gene matches: 2. The V gene's germline CDR1 is SNHLY and CDR2 FYNNEI. The CDR3 runs 16 residues. The DNA of the CDR3 is TGTGCCAGCAGTGAAGCGACTAGCGGGGGATCAGATACGCAGTATTTT. It yields the protein CASSEATSGGSDTQYF.

This clone is large by share. The J gene is TRBJ1-1, the V gene TRBV11-3; D possibly corresponds to TRBD1 (5 bases). Per germline, CDR1 SGHNT and CDR2 YENEEA. CDR3 length: 19 amino acids. The ends were cut back, 5 bases at V and 0 bases at J, with 25 bases in the middle. As DNA, the CDR3 is TGTGCCAGCAGCCCAGATCCCATCACGTGGGGCCTTATGAACACTGAAGCTTTCTTT. Translation gives CASSPDPITWGLMNTEAFF.

The chain uses TRBV30 and TRBJ1-3; D gene uncertain. V was shortened by 2 bases and J by 0 bases, with 5 bases between the two germline ends. The CDR3 runs 13 residues. Germline V gives CDR1 GTSNPN, CDR2 SVGIG (reference sequence). CDR3 loop: CAWSHSSGNTIYF. CDR3 in DNA: TGTGCCTGGAGTCATAGCTCTGGAAACACCATATATTTT.

The chain combines TRBV30 with TRBJ2-6, with TRBD1 matching 10 bases. The germline V gene encodes CDR1 GTSNPN and CDR2 SVGIG (reference sequence). J lost 1 base, V lost 1 base, and 13 bases had no gene match. CDR3 length: 20 amino acids. In DNA form, the CDR3 reads TGTGCCTGGAGTGACCCCCGCGGGGACAGGGGACGATCTGGGGCCAACGTCCTGACTTTC. This gives the protein CAWSDPRGDRGRSGANVLTF.

This clone is large within its sample. The rearrangement uses TRBV6-8 and TRBJ1-4, with D unresolved. The CDR3 is 12 residues long. Germline CDR1 reads MNHGY; CDR2 reads SAAAGT. Trimming pared 8 bases from V and 5 bases from J, leaving 9 bases between. This CDR3 reads CASGHLNEKLFF. The CDR3 DNA reads TGTGCCAGCGGGCACTTAAATGAAAAACTGTTTTTT.

V gene TRBV11-3 combines with J gene TRBJ2-3; 12 nucleotides align to TRBD2. Germline trimming cut 6 bases from V and 4 bases from J; bases unmatched to any gene: 5. Germline CDR1 and CDR2: SGHNT and YENEEA. CDR3 length: 15 amino acids. CDR3: CASSLLAGGADTQYF. CDR3 nucleotide sequence: TGTGCCAGCAGTCTACTAGCGGGGGGCGCAGATACGCAGTATTTT.

The chain combines TRBV19 with TRBJ2-2, with no clear D. Per the germline V gene, CDR1 is LNHDA and CDR2 is SQIVND (reference sequence). Deletions cut 1 base from V and 0 bases from J, with 6 bases between. The CDR3 runs to 15 residues. The CDR3 DNA sequence: TGTGCCAGTAGTATAGTAAACTCGAACACCGGGGAGCTGTTTTTT. Its translation is CASSIVNSNTGELFF.